This T cell receptor (beta chain) comes out of a study of T cells after yellow fever vaccination. Study-wide context: Preparation of the low-cell-number fractions used SMART-Seq v4 Ultra Low Input.

This clonotype was picked up a small number of times. The antigen is undetermined. TCRdb re-called the 5' RACE reads through MiXCR, storing one row per CDR3 protein. The sample lists over 250,000 distinct CDR3 sequences; over 4% were seen once. Study-wide results and caveats: Reappearance after the booster was observed for most primary-vaccination clones (roughly 95% CD4, less than 90% CD8). A weaker but faster secondary response was observed, peaking on day 5 versus 15.

The germline V and J ends were trimmed by 5 bases and 4 bases, with 11 bases remaining between them. The CDR3 is made up of 13 amino acids. In germline, CDR1 is SEHNR, CDR2 FQNEAQ (reference sequence). J is TRBJ1-2 and V is TRBV7-9, with D possibly matching TRBD1 (5 bases). The specimen comprised PBMCs, sampled 5 days after the yellow fever booster vaccination. This TCR was sampled from a man younger than 35 who received the YFV17D yellow fever vaccine. This chain's CDR3 is CASSPQGVYGYTF. In nucleotides, the CDR3 is TGTGCCAGCAGCCCCCAAGGGGTCTATGGCTACACCTTC.